The clone carrying this T cell receptor beta chain was observed many times. Germline CDR1 and CDR2: MGHRA and YSYEKL. This CDR3 has 13 amino acids. The V segment lost 4 bases and the J segment 6 bases; nucleotides outside the gene matches: 6. Amplification targeted the TCR beta CDR3 regions, with RNA transcripts as the source material. RT-PCR with HTBI primers came first, then second-round multiplex PCR. One entry per CDR3 protein, called by TCRdb with MiXCR from the multiplex PCR reads. The repertoire holds about 160,000 distinct CDR3 sequences, with just under 40% as singletons. The authors used Ficoll-Paque density gradient centrifugation to separate PBMCs. The input was approximately 10 ml of fresh peripheral blood. This sample stems from a study of Graves' ophthalmopathy and Graves' hyperthyroidism.

This TCR was recovered from a man aged 25 to 45 with Graves' ophthalmopathy. The specimen was peripheral blood. The rearrangement uses TRBV4-1 and TRBJ2-7, with 7 bases aligning to TRBD1. The CDR3 protein is CASSRHRDSEQYF. The CDR3 DNA sequence: TGCGCCAGCAGCCGACACCGGGACAGCGAGCAGTACTTC.